This T cell receptor (beta chain) was recorded in a study of identical twins. TCRdb called the 5' RACE reads again in MiXCR, with one record for every CDR3 protein. The table lists fewer than 250,000 distinct CDR3 sequences, roughly 7.5% of them singletons, with about 5.6% in the top ten. Germline lookup yields CDR1 MNHEY and CDR2 SMNVEV (reference sequence). The CDR3 contains 13 residues. Trimming removed 2 bases at V and 7 bases at J, with 11 bases between. This clonotype was recorded a few times. Its antigen remains unknown. The study's findings and limits: These conclusions were based on statistical analysis (cross-sectional, not following the same donors).

The sample was also reused in another study, on yellow fever vaccine responses in identical twins.

The source of this sequence is a woman in her late teens or twenties in good health. The V call is TRBV27, the J call TRBJ1-2; possibly TRBD1 for D (6 bases). The sequencing sample was made of CD8+ T cells sorted from blood. This CDR3 reads CASSLQTGGGYTF. The CDR3 region has the DNA TGTGCCAGCAGTTTACAGACAGGAGGTGGCTACACCTTC.